The clone carrying this TCR beta chain was recorded many times. The antigen remains undetermined. This sample was taken from a study of T-cell reconstitution after alpha-beta-depleted transplantation in children. The study's findings and limits: The study traced high day-60 TCRbeta diversity in some patients to surviving recipient T cells and thymic progenitors.

The V gene lost 2 bases and the J gene lost 1 base, with 14 bases spanning the gap. Germline CDR1 reads MNHEY; CDR2 reads SVGAGI. This CDR3 has 16 residues. During its preparation, the TCRbeta library received unique molecular identifiers. MiXCR, run by TCRdb on the PCR reads, gives a single entry per CDR3 protein. The profile covers around 700,000 distinct CDR3 sequences, with roughly 14% appearing a single time and 0.79% taken by the ten largest. The sample was PBMCs, taken before TCRalphabeta/CD19-depleted stem cell transplant. The rearrangement uses TRBV6-5 and TRBJ1-1, with D maybe TRBD1 (5 bases). The clonotype was recovered from a girl aged 2-10 years with congenital amegakaryocytic thrombocytopenia, due to receive a stem cell transplant. Here the CDR3 DNA reads TGTGCCAGCAGTTACACAGGAAGGAAGGGGAACACTGAAGCTTTCTTT. Its translation: CASSYTGRKGNTEAFF.